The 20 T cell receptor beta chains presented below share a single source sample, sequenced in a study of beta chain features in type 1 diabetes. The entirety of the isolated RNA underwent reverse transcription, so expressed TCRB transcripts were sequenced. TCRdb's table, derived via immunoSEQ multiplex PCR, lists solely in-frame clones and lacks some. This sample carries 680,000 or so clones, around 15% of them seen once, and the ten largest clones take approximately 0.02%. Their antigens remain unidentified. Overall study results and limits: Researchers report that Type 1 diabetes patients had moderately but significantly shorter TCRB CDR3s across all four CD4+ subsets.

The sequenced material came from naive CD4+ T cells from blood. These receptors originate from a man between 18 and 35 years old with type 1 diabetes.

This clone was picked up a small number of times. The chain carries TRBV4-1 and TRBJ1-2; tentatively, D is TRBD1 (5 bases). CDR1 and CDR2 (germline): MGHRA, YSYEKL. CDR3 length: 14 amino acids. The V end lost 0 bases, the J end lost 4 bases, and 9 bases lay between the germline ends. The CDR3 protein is CASSQDRDFYGYTF. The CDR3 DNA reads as TGCGCCAGCAGCCAAGATAGGGACTTCTATGGCTACACCTTC.

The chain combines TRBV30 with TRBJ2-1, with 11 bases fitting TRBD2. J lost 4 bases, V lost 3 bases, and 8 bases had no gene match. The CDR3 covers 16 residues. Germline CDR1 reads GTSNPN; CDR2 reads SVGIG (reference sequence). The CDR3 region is CAWSSLAGGRYNEQFF. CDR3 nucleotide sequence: TGTGCCTGGAGCTCTTTAGCGGGGGGGCGTTACAATGAGCAGTTCTTC.

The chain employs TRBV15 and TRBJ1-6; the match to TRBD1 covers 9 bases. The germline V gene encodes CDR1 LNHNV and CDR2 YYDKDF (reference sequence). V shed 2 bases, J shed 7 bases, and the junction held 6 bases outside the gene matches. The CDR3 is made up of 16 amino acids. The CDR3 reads CATSRSQDRGNSPLHF. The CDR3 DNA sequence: TGTGCCACCAGCAGATCCCAAGACAGGGGGAATTCACCCCTCCACTTT.

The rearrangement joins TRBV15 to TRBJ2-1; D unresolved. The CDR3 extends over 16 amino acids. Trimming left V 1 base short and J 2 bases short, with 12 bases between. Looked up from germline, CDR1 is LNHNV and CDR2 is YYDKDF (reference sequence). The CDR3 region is CATSRGEQGPYNEQFF. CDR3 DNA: TGTGCCACCAGCAGAGGTGAGCAAGGCCCCTACAATGAGCAGTTCTTC.

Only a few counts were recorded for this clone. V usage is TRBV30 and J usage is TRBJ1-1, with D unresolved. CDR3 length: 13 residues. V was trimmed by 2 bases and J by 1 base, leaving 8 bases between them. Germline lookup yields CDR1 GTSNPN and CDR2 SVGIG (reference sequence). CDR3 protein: CAWSSRRNTEAFF. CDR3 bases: TGTGCCTGGAGTAGCAGGAGGAACACTGAAGCTTTCTTT.

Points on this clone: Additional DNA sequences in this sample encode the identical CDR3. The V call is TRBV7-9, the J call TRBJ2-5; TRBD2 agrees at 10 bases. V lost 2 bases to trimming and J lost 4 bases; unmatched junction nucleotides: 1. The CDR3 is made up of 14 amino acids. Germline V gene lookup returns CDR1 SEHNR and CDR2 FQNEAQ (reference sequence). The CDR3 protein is CASSLRTSGETQYF. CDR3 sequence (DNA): TGTGCCAGCAGCTTAAGGACTAGCGGAGAGACCCAGTACTTC.

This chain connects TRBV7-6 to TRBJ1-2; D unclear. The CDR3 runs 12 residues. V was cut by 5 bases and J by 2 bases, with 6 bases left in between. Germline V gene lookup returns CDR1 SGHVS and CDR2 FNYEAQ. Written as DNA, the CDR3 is TGTGCCAGCAGCCCAATAAACTATGGCTACACCTTC. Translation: CASSPINYGYTF. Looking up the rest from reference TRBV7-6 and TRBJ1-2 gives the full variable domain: GAGVSQSPRYKVTKRGQDVALRCDPISGHVSLYWYRQALGQGPEFLTYFNYEAQQDKSGLPNDRFSAERPEGSISTLTIQRTEQRDSAMYRCASSPINYGYTFGSGTRLTVV.

CDR3 sequence: CASSAMNTEAFF. CDR3 in DNA: TGTGCCAGCAGTGCCATGAACACTGAAGCTTTCTTT. The gene calls are TRBV28 and TRBJ1-1, with D unclear. CDR1 is MDHEN and CDR2 is SYDVKM in the germline V gene. The CDR3 consists of 12 residues. Trimming cost V 5 bases and J 0 bases, with 4 bases left between them.

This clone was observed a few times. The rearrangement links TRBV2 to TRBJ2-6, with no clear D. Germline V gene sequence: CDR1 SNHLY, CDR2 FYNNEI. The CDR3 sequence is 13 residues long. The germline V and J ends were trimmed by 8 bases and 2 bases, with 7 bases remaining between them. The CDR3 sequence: CASSETGANVLTF. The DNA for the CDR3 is TGTGCCAGCTCGGAGACTGGGGCCAACGTCCTGACTTTC.

The CDR3 here is CASSQDFRLAGGNEQFF. CDR3 in DNA: TGTGCCAGCAGCCAAGATTTTCGGCTAGCGGGGGGTAATGAGCAGTTCTTC. The chain uses TRBV4-2 and TRBJ2-1; TRBD2 agrees at 11 bases. V gave up 0 bases and J gave up 7 bases; unmatched junction bases: 8. This CDR3 comprises 17 residues. In germline, CDR1 is LGHNA, CDR2 YNFKEQ.

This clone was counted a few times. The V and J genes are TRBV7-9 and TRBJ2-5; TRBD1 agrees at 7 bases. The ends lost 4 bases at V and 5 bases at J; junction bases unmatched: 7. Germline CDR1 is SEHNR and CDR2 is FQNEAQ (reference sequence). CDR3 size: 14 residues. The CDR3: CASSSRTGVETQYF. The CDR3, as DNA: TGTGCCAGCAGCTCCCGGACAGGCGTGGAGACCCAGTACTTC.

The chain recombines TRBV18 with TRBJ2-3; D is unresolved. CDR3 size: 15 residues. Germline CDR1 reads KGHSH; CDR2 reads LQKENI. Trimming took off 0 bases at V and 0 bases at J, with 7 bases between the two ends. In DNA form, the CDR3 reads TGTGCCAGCTCACCACCGACTCTTAGCACAGATACGCAGTATTTT. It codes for CASSPPTLSTDTQYF.

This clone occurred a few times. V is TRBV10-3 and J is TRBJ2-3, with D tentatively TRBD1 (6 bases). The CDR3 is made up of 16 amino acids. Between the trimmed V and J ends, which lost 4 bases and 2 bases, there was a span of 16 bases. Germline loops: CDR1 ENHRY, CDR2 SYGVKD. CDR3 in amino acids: CAISGPTGATTDTQYF. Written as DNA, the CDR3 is TGTGCCATCAGTGGGCCGACAGGCGCTACCACAGATACGCAGTATTTT.

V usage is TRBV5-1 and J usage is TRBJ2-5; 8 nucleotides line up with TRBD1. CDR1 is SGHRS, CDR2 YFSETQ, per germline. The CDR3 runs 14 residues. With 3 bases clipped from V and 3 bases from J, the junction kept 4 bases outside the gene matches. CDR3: CASSWDRSEETQYF. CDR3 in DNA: TGCGCCAGCAGCTGGGACAGGTCAGAAGAGACCCAGTACTTC.

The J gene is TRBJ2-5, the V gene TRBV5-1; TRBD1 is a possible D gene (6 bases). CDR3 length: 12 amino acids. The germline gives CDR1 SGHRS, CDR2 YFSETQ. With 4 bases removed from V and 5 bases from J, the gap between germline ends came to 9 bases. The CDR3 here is CASSTGMETQYF. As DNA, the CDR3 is TGCGCCAGCAGCACAGGGATGGAGACCCAGTACTTC.

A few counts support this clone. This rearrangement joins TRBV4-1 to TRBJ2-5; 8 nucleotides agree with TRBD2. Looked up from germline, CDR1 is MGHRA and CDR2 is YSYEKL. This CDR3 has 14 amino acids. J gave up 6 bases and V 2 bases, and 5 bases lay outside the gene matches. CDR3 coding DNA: TGCGCCAGCAGCCAACCCACTAGCGGAAAGACCCAGTACTTC. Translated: CASSQPTSGKTQYF.

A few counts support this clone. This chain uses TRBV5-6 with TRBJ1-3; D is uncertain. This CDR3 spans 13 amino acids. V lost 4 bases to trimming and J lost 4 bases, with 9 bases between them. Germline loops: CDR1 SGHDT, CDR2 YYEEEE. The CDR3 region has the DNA TGTGCCAGCAGCGGACTCGCAGGAAACACCATATATTTT. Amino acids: CASSGLAGNTIYF.

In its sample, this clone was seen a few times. The CDR3 reads CASSLTGSDGYTF. The CDR3 nucleotides read TGTGCCAGCAGCTTGACAGGGTCAGATGGCTACACCTTC. The chain joins TRBV5-4 to TRBJ1-2, with D possibly matching TRBD1 (6 bases). The germline gives CDR1 SGHNT, CDR2 YYREEE (reference sequence). This CDR3 has 13 residues. Deletions cut 1 base from V and 6 bases from J, with 10 bases between.

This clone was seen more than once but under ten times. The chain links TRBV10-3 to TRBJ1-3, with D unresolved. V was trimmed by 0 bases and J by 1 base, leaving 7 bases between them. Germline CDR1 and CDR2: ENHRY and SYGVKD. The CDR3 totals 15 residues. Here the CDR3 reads CAISESAGSGNTIYF. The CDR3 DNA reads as TGTGCCATCAGTGAGTCGGCGGGTTCTGGAAACACCATATATTTT.

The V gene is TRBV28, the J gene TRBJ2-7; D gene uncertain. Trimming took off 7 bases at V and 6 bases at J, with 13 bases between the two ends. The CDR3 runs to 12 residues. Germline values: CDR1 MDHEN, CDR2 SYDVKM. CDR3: CASISLIGEQYF. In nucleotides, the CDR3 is TGTGCCAGCATCTCCCTTATCGGCGAGCAGTACTTC.